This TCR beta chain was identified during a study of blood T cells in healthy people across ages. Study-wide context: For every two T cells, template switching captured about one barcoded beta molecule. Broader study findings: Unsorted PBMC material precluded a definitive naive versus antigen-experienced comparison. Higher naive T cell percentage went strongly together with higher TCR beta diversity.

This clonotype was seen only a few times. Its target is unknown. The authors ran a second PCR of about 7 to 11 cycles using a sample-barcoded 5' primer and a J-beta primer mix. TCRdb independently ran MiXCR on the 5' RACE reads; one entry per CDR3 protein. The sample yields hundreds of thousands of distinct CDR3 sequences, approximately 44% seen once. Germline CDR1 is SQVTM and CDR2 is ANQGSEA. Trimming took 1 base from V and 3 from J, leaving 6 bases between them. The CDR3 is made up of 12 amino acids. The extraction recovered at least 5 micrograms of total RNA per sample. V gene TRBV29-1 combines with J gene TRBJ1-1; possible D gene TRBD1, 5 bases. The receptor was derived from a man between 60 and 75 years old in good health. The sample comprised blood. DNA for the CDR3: TGCAGCGTTGAAGGCAGGGACACTGAAGCTTTCTTT. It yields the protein CSVEGRDTEAFF.